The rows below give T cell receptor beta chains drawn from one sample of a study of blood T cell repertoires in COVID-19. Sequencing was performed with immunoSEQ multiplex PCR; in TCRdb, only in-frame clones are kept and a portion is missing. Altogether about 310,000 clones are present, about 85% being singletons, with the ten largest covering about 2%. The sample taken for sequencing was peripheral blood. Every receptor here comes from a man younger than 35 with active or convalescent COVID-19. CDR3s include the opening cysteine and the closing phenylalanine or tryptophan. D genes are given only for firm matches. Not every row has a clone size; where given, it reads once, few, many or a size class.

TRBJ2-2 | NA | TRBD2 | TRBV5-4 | TGTGCCAGCAGCAAACCCGGCGGGGGGGCGAACACCGGGGAGCTGTTTTTT | CASSKPGGGANTGELFF
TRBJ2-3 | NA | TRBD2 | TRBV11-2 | TGTGCCAGCAGCACGACTAGCGGGGGGCACAGAGATACGCAGTATTTT | CASSTTSGGHRDTQYF
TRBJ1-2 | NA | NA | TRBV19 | TGTGCCAGTAGCTATGAACAGGGAAGCTACACCTTC | CASSYEQGSYTF
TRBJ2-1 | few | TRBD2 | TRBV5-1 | TGCGCCAGCATCAAACTAGCGGGGGGATCTAGGTCCCATGAGCAGTTCTTC | CASIKLAGGSRSHEQFF
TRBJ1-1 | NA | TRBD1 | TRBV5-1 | TGCGCCAGCAGCTTGGGGACAGGGGTGGCGACTGAAGCTTTCTTT | CASSLGTGVATEAFF
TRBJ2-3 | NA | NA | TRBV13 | TGTGCCAGCAGCTTAGCCCGACAGGTGGTGAATACGCAGTATTTT | CASSLARQVVNTQYF
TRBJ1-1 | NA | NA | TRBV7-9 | TGTGCCAGCAGCTTAAACAGCCTGAACACTGAAGCTTTCTTT | CASSLNSLNTEAFF
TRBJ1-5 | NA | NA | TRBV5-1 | TGCGCCAGCAGCTTGACAGGCGATTTCCCCAATCAGCCCCAGCATTTT | CASSLTGDFPNQPQHF
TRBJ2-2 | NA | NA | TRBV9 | TGTGCCAGCAGCCTTCTTTTTCAGGGGCCCGGGGAGCTGTTTTTT | CASSLLFQGPGELFF
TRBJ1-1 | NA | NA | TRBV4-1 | TGCGCCAGCAGCCAGGGGGGGAACACTGAAGCTTTCTTT | CASSQGGNTEAFF
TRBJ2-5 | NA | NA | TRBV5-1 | TGCGCCAGCAGCTTCCCACGTTCAGCGCCCTTAGAAGAGACCCAGTACTTC | CASSFPRSAPLEETQYF
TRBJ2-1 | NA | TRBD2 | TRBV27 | TGTGCCAGTGTGGCGGGGGGATACAATGAGCAGTTCTTC | CASVAGGYNEQFF
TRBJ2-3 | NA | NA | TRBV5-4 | TGTGCCAGCAGCTTGGGGGCACGGGCGGGGTCAGATACGCAGTATTTT | CASSLGARAGSDTQYF
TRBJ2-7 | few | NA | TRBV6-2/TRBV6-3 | TGTGCCAGCAGTTATGGGCTCCAAAATTACGAGCAGTACTTC | CASSYGLQNYEQYF
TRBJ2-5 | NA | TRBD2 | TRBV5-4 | TGTGCCAGCAGCTCGACAGAGCGGGGCGAGACCCAGTACTTC | CASSSTERGETQYF
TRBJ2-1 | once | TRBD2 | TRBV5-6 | TGTGCCAGCAGCCGGGGACTAGCGGGGGGGCCGGAAGCCTACAATGAGCAGTTCTTC | CASSRGLAGGPEAYNEQFF
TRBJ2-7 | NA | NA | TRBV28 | TGTGCAATTCGGGCAGGGGTAGCCTACGAGCAGTACTTC | CAIRAGVAYEQYF
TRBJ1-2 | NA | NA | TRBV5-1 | TGCGCCAGCAGTAGCGTCTCGGGGGGGAGAGACTATGGCTACACCTTC | CASSSVSGGRDYGYTF
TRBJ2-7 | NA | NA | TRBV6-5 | TGTGCCAGCAGTTACTCGAGTTCTCCAGGGTTCTACGAGCAGTACTTC | CASSYSSSPGFYEQYF
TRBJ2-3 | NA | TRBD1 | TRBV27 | TGTGCCAGCAATAACCGGACAGGGGGCTCAGATACGCAGTATTTT | CASNNRTGGSDTQYF
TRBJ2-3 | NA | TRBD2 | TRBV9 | TGTGCCAGCAGCGTAGCGACTAGCGGGGGAGGCGGTACAGATACGCAGTATTTT | CASSVATSGGGGTDTQYF
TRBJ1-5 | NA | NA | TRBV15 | TGTGCCACCAGCCACTTATATAGCAATCAGCCCCAGCATTTT | CATSHLYSNQPQHF
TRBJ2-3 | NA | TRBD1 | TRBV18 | TGTGCCAGCTCACCGGGGACAGGGGTTAGCCCAGATACGCAGTATTTT | CASSPGTGVSPDTQYF
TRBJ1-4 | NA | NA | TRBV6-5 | TGTGCCAGCAGACCCGACAGGCGGGAAAAACTGTTTTTT | CASRPDRREKLFF
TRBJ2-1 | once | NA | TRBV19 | TGTGCCAGTAGTATACTCAATGAGCAGTTCTTC | CASSILNEQFF
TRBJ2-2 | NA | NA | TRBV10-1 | TGCGCCAGTGGGGACTCGAACACCGGGGAGCTGTTTTTT | CASGDSNTGELFF
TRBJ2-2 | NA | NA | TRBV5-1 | TGCGCCAGCAGCTTGGGGACAGTGAACACCGGGGAGCTGTTTTTT | CASSLGTVNTGELFF
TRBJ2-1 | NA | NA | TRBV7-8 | TGTGCCAGCAGCTTATGGCGGCAGATCTCCTACAATGAGCAGTTCTTC | CASSLWRQISYNEQFF
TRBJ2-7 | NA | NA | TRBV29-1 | TGCAGCGTTGAGACCGGGATAAGCGAGCAGTACTTC | CSVETGISEQYF
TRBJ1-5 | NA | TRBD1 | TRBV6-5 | TGTGCCAGCAGTCCCTGGGACAGGGGAGTTCAGCCCCAGCATTTT | CASSPWDRGVQPQHF
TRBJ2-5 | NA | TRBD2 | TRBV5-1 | TGCGCCAGCAGCCTGGGACTAGCGGAGGAAGAGACCCAGTACTTC | CASSLGLAEEETQYF
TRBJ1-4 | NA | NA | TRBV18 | TGTGCCAGCTCCCGACAGTCTGGGGCTAATGAAAAACTGTTTTTT | CASSRQSGANEKLFF
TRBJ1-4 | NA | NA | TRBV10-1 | TGCGCCAGCGCGGGACTCATCCGCAGACGACATAATGAAAAACTGTTTTTT | CASAGLIRRRHNEKLFF
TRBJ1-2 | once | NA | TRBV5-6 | TGTGCCAGCAGCTTGCGGGCGGGGCGCATCTATGGCTACACCTTC | CASSLRAGRIYGYTF
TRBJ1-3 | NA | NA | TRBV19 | TGTGCCAGTAGTATGGGGTCTTGGGAGAGCTCTGGAAACACCATATATTTT | CASSMGSWESSGNTIYF
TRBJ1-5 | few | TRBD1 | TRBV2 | TGTGCCAGCAGGAAGGGACAGGGTGGCAATCAGCCCCAGCATTTT | CASRKGQGGNQPQHF
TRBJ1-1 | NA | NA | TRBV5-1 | TGCGCCAGCAGAGTAGACAGGCAGAACACTGAAGCTTTCTTT | CASRVDRQNTEAFF
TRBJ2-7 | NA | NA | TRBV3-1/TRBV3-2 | TGTGCCAGCAGCAAGGGCGGAGGGGGGGGCTCCTACGAGCAGTACTTC | CASSKGGGGGSYEQYF
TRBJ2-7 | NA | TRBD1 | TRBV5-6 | TGTGCCAGCAGCCTCTCCGGACAGGGTATCTACGAGCAGTACTTC | CASSLSGQGIYEQYF
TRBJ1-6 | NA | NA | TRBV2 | TGTGCCAGCAGTGTCGGATGGTCAGGGGACTCACCCCTCCACTTT | CASSVGWSGDSPLHF
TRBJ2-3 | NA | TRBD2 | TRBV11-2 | TGTGCCAGCAGCTTAGGCGGGACTAGCGGGAGCACAGATACGCAGTATTTT | CASSLGGTSGSTDTQYF
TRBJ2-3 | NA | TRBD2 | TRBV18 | TGTGCCAGCTCACCGGGGGGGGATACGCAGTATTTT | CASSPGGDTQYF
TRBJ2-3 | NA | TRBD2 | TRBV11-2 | TGTGCCAGCAGCTCCTTAGCGGGACTCTCCACAGATACGCAGTATTTT | CASSSLAGLSTDTQYF
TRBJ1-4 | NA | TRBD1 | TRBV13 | TGTGCCACCGGGACAGGGAATGAAAAACTGTTTTTT | CATGTGNEKLFF
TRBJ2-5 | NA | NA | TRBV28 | TGTGCCAGCAGTTTGGTCCCTCTTTCTAAACGAGAGACCCAGTACTTC | CASSLVPLSKRETQYF
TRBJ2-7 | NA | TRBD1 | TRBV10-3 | TGTGCCATCAGTGAGGGGGACAGCGTCGGCGAGCAGTACTTC | CAISEGDSVGEQYF
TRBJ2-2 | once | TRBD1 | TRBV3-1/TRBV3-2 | TGTGCCAGCAGCCCTCAGGGGGCCGGGGAGCTGTTTTTT | CASSPQGAGELFF
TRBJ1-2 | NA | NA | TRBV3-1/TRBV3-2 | TGTGCCAGCGGATCAAGACAGACCGCCTATGGCTACACCTTC | CASGSRQTAYGYTF
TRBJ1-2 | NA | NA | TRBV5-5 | TGTGCCAGCAGCTTGTCATCCGACAGCTACTCTAACTATGGCTACACCTTC | CASSLSSDSYSNYGYTF
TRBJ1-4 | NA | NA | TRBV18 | TGTGCCAGCTCACCAACAGAAGCACCTCCAACTAATGAAAAACTGTTTTTT | CASSPTEAPPTNEKLFF
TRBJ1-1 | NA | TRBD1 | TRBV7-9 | TGTGCCAGCAGCTTACAAGGGACAGCGAACACTGAAGCTTTCTTT | CASSLQGTANTEAFF
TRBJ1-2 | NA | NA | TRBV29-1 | TGCAGCGACGCGACAGTCTATGGCTACACCTTC | CSDATVYGYTF
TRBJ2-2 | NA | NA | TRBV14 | TGTGCCAGCAGCCAAGAGGCAGAGGAGTTCAGGGAGCTGTTTTTT | CASSQEAEEFRELFF
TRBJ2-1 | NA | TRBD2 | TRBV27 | TGTGCCAGCAGTCCTAGCGGGAGGGAGCAGTTCTTC | CASSPSGREQFF
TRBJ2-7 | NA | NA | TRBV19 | TGTGCCAGTAGTCCAATGACTTTAACCTACGAGCAGTACTTC | CASSPMTLTYEQYF